This T cell receptor beta chain was captured by sequencing in a study of T cell clonality in common variable immunodeficiency. For at least one year, all CVID subjects received replacement immunoglobulin. This clone was counted many times. What it recognizes is unknown. The read is 3 residues too short to cover the CDR3 end, so that end is filled in from the germline J gene. Equal genomic DNA amounts from CVID and control samples were sequenced. Measured with immunoSEQ multiplex PCR; TCRdb has only the in-frame clones, and not every one. The sample presents about 25,000 clones, none singletons. V lost 4 bases to trimming and J lost 0 bases, with 7 bases between them. CDR1 and CDR2 from the germline V gene are SEHNR and FQNEAQ (reference sequence). The CDR3 has 15 amino acids. Regarding the study as a whole: The cause of increased CVID clonality remains unclear without subpopulation sequencing. Fewer deletions and N-nucleotide insertions were reportedly seen in common variable immunodeficiency TCR beta sequences.

The sample taken for sequencing was peripheral blood mononuclear cells. The receptor comes from a human donor with common variable immunodeficiency. The chain has TRBV7-9 and TRBJ1-6, with D possibly matching TRBD1 (5 bases). CDR3 DNA (partial): TGTGCCAGCAGCTCAGGGTTCTCCTATAATTCACCC. Amino acid sequence: CASSSGFSYNSP. The CDR3, in full, reads CASSSGFSYNSPLHF.